The subject of this entry is one T cell receptor (beta chain). Only in-frame clones appear in the TCRdb table, and some are missing; sequencing was by immunoSEQ multiplex PCR. The top ten hold over 13% of the sample, which has roughly 79,000 clones, 84% seen once. V was clipped by 3 bases and J by 3 bases, with 13 bases between them. Germline CDR1 is KGHDR and CDR2 is SFDVKD. This CDR3 comprises 16 residues. The sample originates from a study of control samples from healthy donors and cancer patients. The rearrangement uses TRBV24-1 and TRBJ1-4; D ambiguous. The specimen was blood. The sequence was collected from a man in his forties or fifties in good health. The CDR3 protein is CATSDPRPGSNEKLFF. The CDR3 DNA reads TGTGCCACCAGTGATCCTCGGCCGGGGTCTAATGAAAAACTGTTTTTT.